These T cell receptor beta chains were read from a single sample in a study of control samples from healthy donors and cancer patients. Method: immunoSEQ multiplex PCR; TCRdb's copy keeps in-frame clones and lacks some. The table records roughly 180,000 clones, about nine tenths of them present only once. The sequenced sample was blood. The receptors were gathered from a woman aged 40 to 49 in good health. Each CDR3 is given with its conserved first and last residue. A D gene is named only where the DNA matches it firmly. Clone size is stated in some rows and not others, as once, few, many or a class when expanded.

17 - TRBJ1-6 TRBV3-1/TRBV3-2 - TGTGCCAGCAGCCCGCCACCCATGACAGGTTCTAATTCACCCCTCCACTTT CASSPPPMTGSNSPLHF
13 - TRBJ1-6 TRBV5-6 few TGTGCCAGCAGCCTGAGGGACAATTCACCCCTCCACTTT CASSLRDNSPLHF
14 TRBD1 TRBJ2-7 TRBV9 - TGTGCCAGCAGCGCCGGGACAGGCTTTTCCGAGCAGTACTTC CASSAGTGFSEQYF
11 - TRBJ1-1 TRBV19 - TGTGCCAGTAGTATCCCAGGGACGGCTTTCTTT CASSIPGTAFF
9 - TRBJ1-2 TRBV12-3/TRBV12-4 - TGTGCCAGCAGCCCCCCCTACACCTTC CASSPPYTF
15 - TRBJ2-1 TRBV9 - TGTGCCAGCAGCGTATTGTCCAGCTCCTACAATGAGCAGTTCTTC CASSVLSSSYNEQFF
13 TRBD1 TRBJ1-1 TRBV6-4 - TGTGCCAGCAGTGACCACAGGGGGCTGAGGGCTTTCTTT CASSDHRGLRAFF
14 TRBD2 TRBJ2-7 TRBV6-5 few TGTGCCAGCAGCTCCCTCGGGGGGAGGTACGAGCAGTACTTC CASSSLGGRYEQYF
13 - TRBJ2-3 TRBV3-1/TRBV3-2 - TGTGCCAGCAGCCAACGGGACCCAGATACGCAGTATTTT CASSQRDPDTQYF
12 - TRBJ1-2 TRBV23-1 - TGCGCCAGCAGGGGACCACGCTATGGCTACACCTTC CASRGPRYGYTF